Presented here are 30 T cell receptor beta chains from one specimen sequenced in a study of cytomegalovirus exposure and HLA in healthy donors. Use of 60 Vbeta and 13 Jbeta primers characterized the PCR. The assay was immunoSEQ multiplex PCR, and TCRdb's table has in-frame clones only and misses some. The sample carries roughly 140,000 clones, roughly three quarters recorded once. The sequencing input was PBMCs. The source is a woman between 50 and 59 years old in good health and CMV-seronegative.

The V call is TRBV18, the J call TRBJ2-1; D may be TRBD2 (6 bases). CDR1 is KGHSH and CDR2 is LQKENI in the germline V gene. This CDR3 spans 15 amino acids. Trimming pared 3 bases from V and 7 bases from J, leaving 16 bases between. The CDR3: CASSPSTRYVNEQFF. The CDR3 bases are TGTGCCAGCTCACCTTCGACTAGGTACGTGAATGAGCAGTTCTTC.

The genes are TRBV27 and TRBJ1-4; weak D call: TRBD1 (6 bases). Trimming cost V 2 bases and J 5 bases, with 9 bases left between them. The CDR3 extends over 14 amino acids. Per germline, CDR1 MNHEY and CDR2 SMNVEV (reference sequence). The CDR3 DNA sequence: TGTGCCAGCAGTTTACCCGGACAGAATGAAAAACTGTTTTTT. Translating gives CASSLPGQNEKLFF. Full variable domain (remainder filled in from reference TRBV27 and TRBJ1-4): EAQVTQNPRYLITVTGKKLTVTCSQNMNHEYMSWYRQDPGLGLRQIYYSMNVEVTDKGDVPEGYKVSRKEKRNFPLILESPSPNQTSLYFCASSLPGQNEKLFFGSGTQLSVL.

This clone appeared once. The V call is TRBV4-3, the J call TRBJ2-3; 9 bases fit TRBD2. The CDR3 consists of 16 residues. V lost 3 bases and J lost 4; bases outside the gene matches: 8. Germline V gene sequence: CDR1 LGHNA, CDR2 YSLEER. The CDR3 DNA reads as TGCGCCAGCAGCCAGATACTAGCGGGTGGGGCAGATACGCAGTATTTT. Amino acids: CASSQILAGGADTQYF.

The V and J genes are TRBV18 and TRBJ1-6, with D unresolved. CDR1 and CDR2 from the germline V gene are KGHSH and LQKENI. CDR3 length: 13 residues. Between the trimmed V and J ends, which lost 11 bases and 7 bases, there was a span of 15 bases. In nucleotides, the CDR3 is TGTGCCTGCCGCGGAGGGCTCAATTCACCCCTCCACTTT. Residues: CACRGGLNSPLHF.

The sample holds one count of this clone. This chain joins TRBV4-3 and TRBJ2-5; D uncertain. The J call is doubtful: the DNA matches TRBJ2-7 better. This CDR3 is 15 amino acids long. The germline V gene encodes CDR1 LGHNA and CDR2 YSLEER. CDR3 sequence (DNA): TGCGCCAGCAGCCAGATACTCCAACCCTCCTACGAGCAGTACTTC. It yields the protein CASSQILQPSYEQYF.

This clone was counted a single time. CDR3 protein: CASSVGMGGYGYTF. The DNA for the CDR3 is TGTGCCAGCAGCGTAGGGATGGGGGGCTATGGCTACACCTTC. The chain links TRBV9 to TRBJ1-2; tentative D call: TRBD1 (5 bases). The V end lost 0 bases, the J end lost 4 bases, and 10 bases lay between the germline ends. The CDR3 covers 14 residues. Germline assignment: CDR1 SGDLS and CDR2 YYNGEE.

CDR3 nucleotides: TGCGCCAGCAGCCGCGACAGGGGTGAAAAACTGTTTTTT. Protein product: CASSRDRGEKLFF. This sequence joins TRBV5-1 and TRBJ1-4; TRBD1 agrees at 8 bases. V shed 4 bases, J shed 7 bases, and the junction held 3 bases outside the gene matches. Per germline, CDR1 SGHRS and CDR2 YFSETQ. The CDR3 extends over 13 amino acids.

The chain has TRBV5-6 and TRBJ1-5, with D tentatively TRBD1 (5 bases). The V end was cut by 2 bases, the J end by 0 bases, with 9 bases between. The CDR3 loop spans 15 amino acids. The germline CDR1 and CDR2 sequences are SGHDT and YYEEEE. The chain's CDR3 is CASSFGHDSNQPQHF. Here the CDR3 DNA reads TGTGCCAGCAGCTTTGGACACGATAGCAATCAGCCCCAGCATTTT. Combining the CDR3 with reference TRBV5-6 and TRBJ1-5 gives the whole variable domain DAGVTQSPTHLIKTRGQQVTLRCSPKSGHDTVSWYQQALGQGPQFIFQYYEEEERQRGNFPDRFSGHQFPNYSSELNVNALLLGDSALYLCASSFGHDSNQPQHFGDGTRLSIL.

The gene calls are TRBV19 and TRBJ2-3; 9 bases are shared with TRBD2. The germline gives CDR1 LNHDA, CDR2 SQIVND (reference sequence). The CDR3 spans 14 residues. V gave up 7 bases and J gave up 4 bases; unmatched junction bases: 6. CDR3 bases: TGTGCCAGTACCCCGGGACTAGCATCAGATACGCAGTATTTT. Encoded protein: CASTPGLASDTQYF.

The CDR3 bases are TGTGCCAGCAGCGCCTCTGGGGGGGTGGATGAAGCTTTCTTT. This gives the protein CASSASGGVDEAFF. This chain links TRBV9 with TRBJ1-1, with D tentatively TRBD1 (5 bases). Germline V CDR1 and CDR2: SGDLS, YYNGEE. V was clipped by 3 bases and J by 7 bases, with 16 bases between them. The CDR3 is made up of 14 amino acids.

This chain connects TRBV10-2 to TRBJ1-3; tentatively, D is TRBD1 (6 bases). With 7 bases removed from V and 0 bases from J, the gap between germline ends came to 10 bases. The germline gives CDR1 WSHSY, CDR2 SAAADI. This CDR3 region has 14 residues. This CDR3 is CASNGQSSGNTIYF. The DNA for the CDR3 is TGCGCCAGCAATGGACAGAGCTCTGGAAACACCATATATTTT.

The CDR3: CASSGGVKNTEAFF. CDR3 DNA: TGTGCCAGCAGCGGGGGGGTCAAGAACACTGAAGCTTTCTTT. The chain joins TRBV5-6 to TRBJ1-1, with D tentatively TRBD1 (5 bases). The CDR3 runs to 14 residues. CDR1 SGHDT and CDR2 YYEEEE come from the germline V gene. V dropped 4 bases and J dropped 1 base, with 11 bases sitting between them.

V is TRBV13 and J is TRBJ1-3; maybe TRBD1 (5 bases). Germline assignment: CDR1 PRHDT and CDR2 FYEKMQ (reference sequence). The CDR3 sequence is 14 residues long. The V end was cut by 3 bases, the J end by 4 bases, with 10 bases between. CDR3 region: CASSFLQDGNTIYF. CDR3 sequence (DNA): TGTGCCAGCAGCTTTCTACAGGACGGAAACACCATATATTTT.

This chain uses TRBV5-4 with TRBJ2-2; a weak D match, TRBD1 (5 bases). Trimming pared 4 bases from V and 4 bases from J, leaving 17 bases between. Germline CDR1 reads SGHNT; CDR2 reads YYREEE (reference sequence). The CDR3 length is 16 residues. The CDR3 region has the DNA TGTGCCAGCAGCCCTTGGGCAGGGTCGGCCACCGGGGAGCTGTTTTTT. It is translated as CASSPWAGSATGELFF.

This clone is a singleton in its sample. The chain recombines TRBV19 with TRBJ2-3, with D uncertain. The CDR3 consists of 11 residues. Trimming removed 6 bases at V and 4 bases at J, with 5 bases between. The germline V gene encodes CDR1 LNHDA and CDR2 SQIVND (reference sequence). CDR3 amino acids: CASSLSDTQYF. The CDR3, as DNA: TGTGCCAGTAGCCTATCAGATACGCAGTATTTT.

The chain recombines TRBV27 with TRBJ2-5; possible D gene TRBD2, 7 bases. Per germline, CDR1 MNHEY and CDR2 SMNVEV (reference sequence). There are 15 residues in the CDR3. Trimming cost V 3 bases and J 0 bases, with 11 bases left between them. The CDR3 loop is CASSFRGGNQETQYF. The CDR3, as DNA: TGTGCCAGCAGTTTCAGGGGAGGGAACCAAGAGACCCAGTACTTC.

This clone was counted between two and nine times. The chain is built from TRBV7-6 and TRBJ2-5; the match to TRBD2 covers 10 bases. The V and J ends lost 4 bases and 4 bases, in that order; junction bases with no gene match: 12. Germline lookup yields CDR1 SGHVS and CDR2 FNYEAQ. This CDR3 has 17 residues. CDR3 in amino acids: CASSSRLAGRVGETQYF. The CDR3 nucleotides are TGTGCCAGCAGCTCCAGACTAGCGGGTAGGGTAGGAGAGACCCAGTACTTC.

CDR3 residues: CASNRGSSYNSPLHF. CDR3 nucleotides: TGTGCCAGCAATAGGGGGAGCTCCTATAATTCACCCCTCCACTTT. This rearrangement joins TRBV7-2 to TRBJ1-6; D is perhaps TRBD1 (6 bases). Germline CDR1 and CDR2: SGHTA and FQGNSA. The CDR3 runs to 15 residues. Trimming pared 7 bases from V and 0 bases from J, leaving 10 bases between.

V usage is TRBV7-9 and J usage is TRBJ2-2; D call uncertain. From germline, CDR1 is SEHNR and CDR2 FQNEAQ (reference sequence). CDR3 length: 15 residues. V was pared by 2 bases and J by 0 bases, with 7 bases between. CDR3 sequence (DNA): TGTGCCAGCAGCTTATTAGTCTCGAACACCGGGGAGCTGTTTTTT. Its translation: CASSLLVSNTGELFF.

The chain has TRBV7-2 and TRBJ2-3; the match to TRBD2 covers 12 bases. This CDR3 spans 16 amino acids. Losses at the gene ends were 5 bases for V and 3 bases for J; bases not matched to a gene: 6. Germline-derived CDR1 and CDR2 are SGHTA and FQGNSA. The CDR3 region is CASSLGLAGWTDTQYF. The CDR3 DNA follows: TGTGCCAGCAGCCTAGGACTAGCGGGGTGGACAGATACGCAGTATTTT.

This chain links TRBV5-1 with TRBJ2-1, with 9 nucleotides matching TRBD2. V shed 0 bases, J shed 1 base, and the junction held 5 bases outside the gene matches. Germline CDR1 reads SGHRS; CDR2 reads YFSETQ. CDR3 length: 17 residues. CDR3: CASSLVASGVSYNEQFF. CDR3 in DNA: TGCGCCAGCAGCTTGGTGGCTAGCGGGGTGTCCTACAATGAGCAGTTCTTC. Based on the CDR3 plus reference TRBV5-1 and TRBJ2-1, the full variable domain is KAGVTQTPRYLIKTRGQQVTLSCSPISGHRSVSWYQQTPGQGLQFLFEYFSETQRNKGNFPGRFSGRQFSNSRSEMNVSTLELGDSALYLCASSLVASGVSYNEQFFGPGTRLTVL.

CDR3 loop: CASSSRSLGYGYTF. CDR3 coding DNA: TGTGCCAGCAGTTCAAGGTCCCTAGGCTATGGCTACACCTTC. This chain joins TRBV27 and TRBJ1-2, with D unresolved. The length of the CDR3 is 14 residues. Per germline, CDR1 MNHEY and CDR2 SMNVEV (reference sequence). Trimming removed 4 bases at V and 4 bases at J, with 13 bases between.

The rearrangement joins TRBV6-5 to TRBJ1-1; 8 nucleotides agree with TRBD1. V dropped 7 bases and J dropped 3; count of bases not matched to a gene: 10. Looked up from germline, CDR1 is MNHEY and CDR2 is SVGAGI. The CDR3 covers 15 residues. This chain's CDR3 is CASTYRQGLDTEAFF. In nucleotides, the CDR3 is TGTGCCAGCACCTATCGACAGGGGTTGGACACTGAAGCTTTCTTT.

The chain couples TRBV27 to TRBJ2-6; tentative D call: TRBD2 (5 bases). The CDR3 sequence is 17 residues long. V was cut by 7 bases and J by 3 bases, with 19 bases left in between. The germline gives CDR1 MNHEY, CDR2 SMNVEV (reference sequence). The CDR3 region is CASNPDWKFGGANVLTF. CDR3 bases: TGTGCCAGCAACCCGGACTGGAAGTTTGGTGGGGCCAACGTCCTGACTTTC.

The rearrangement uses TRBV4-3 and TRBJ1-2, with D maybe TRBD1 (5 bases). The CDR3 has 15 residues. V gave up 4 bases and J gave up 3 bases, with 15 bases separating them. The germline V gene encodes CDR1 LGHNA and CDR2 YSLEER. The DNA for the CDR3 is TGCGCCAGCAGCCCGTACCAGGGCGTTGACTATGGCTACACCTTC. Protein product: CASSPYQGVDYGYTF.

The rearrangement uses TRBV28 and TRBJ2-4; no clear D gene. The germline V gene has CDR1 MDHEN and CDR2 SYDVKM. The CDR3 is 13 amino acids. V lost 2 bases and J lost 4, with 6 bases in between. In nucleotides, the CDR3 is TGTGCCAGCAGTTTAGGCAGAAAAAACATTCAGTACTTC. Its translation: CASSLGRKNIQYF.

This clone was seen once. This rearrangement joins TRBV5-4 to TRBJ1-2; TRBD1 agrees at 9 bases. The CDR3 is made up of 15 amino acids. Per the germline V gene, CDR1 is SGHNT and CDR2 is YYREEE (reference sequence). V lost 4 bases, J lost 4 bases, and 8 bases stayed unmatched. Here the CDR3 reads CASSPGQGQSYGYTF. The CDR3 DNA follows: TGTGCCAGCAGCCCCGGACAGGGGCAATCCTATGGCTACACCTTC.

The rearrangement uses TRBV10-2 and TRBJ1-1; D is possibly TRBD1 (5 bases). The CDR3 contains 14 residues. Germline CDR1 and CDR2: WSHSY and SAAADI. V was cut by 4 bases and J by 0 bases, with 9 bases left in between. CDR3 DNA sequence: TGCGCCAGCAGTGTGGGACTCATGAACACTGAAGCTTTCTTT. Protein product: CASSVGLMNTEAFF.

V is TRBV19 and J is TRBJ2-3; TRBD2 aligns across 10 bases. The CDR3 length is 14 residues. The germline V gene has CDR1 LNHDA and CDR2 SQIVND (reference sequence). Trimming at V came to 5 bases and at J to 3 bases, leaving 2 bases not matched to a gene. In DNA form, the CDR3 reads TGTGCCAGTAGTCCGGGACTAGCGACAGATACGCAGTATTTT. Translated: CASSPGLATDTQYF.

This clone was counted only a few times. The V gene is TRBV4-1, the J gene TRBJ2-7; the D gene is possibly TRBD1 (6 bases). The CDR3 covers 16 residues. Deletions cut 1 base from V and 1 base from J, with 14 bases between. Germline V gene data show CDR1 as MGHRA and CDR2 as YSYEKL. The chain's CDR3 is CASSQGVTRGSYEQYF. CDR3 nucleotide sequence: TGCGCCAGCAGCCAAGGTGTGACAAGGGGGTCCTACGAGCAGTACTTC.